This T cell receptor (beta chain) was identified in a study of CD8+ T cells in alopecia areata (dated by TCRdb to the late 2010s). About the full investigation: Skin from C3H/HeJ donors with spontaneous alopecia (about 6-12 months old) was grafted onto female C3H/HeJ recipients aged roughly 6-11 weeks. The RNA source kit depended on sample type: the PAXgene miRNA kit for fixed scalp, the miRNeasy kit for PBMCs, and the RNeasy kit for mouse skin. High-throughput TCRbeta sequencing was used to examine T cell clonal expansion in alopecia areata in both the C3H/HeJ mouse model and human patients. TCRbeta CDR3 regions were amplified by immunoSEQ multiplex PCR using 35 Vbeta forward and 13 Jbeta reverse primers. Scalp clonality was compared among normal scalp (n=4), patchy alopecia areata scalp (n=8), and alopecia totalis/universalis scalp (n=8). Human TCRbeta sequencing covered scalp tissue and sorted CD4+ and CD8+ peripheral blood T cells from patchy and totalis/universalis alopecia areata patients and healthy controls.

Pooled mouse cutaneous lymph node cells were stained for CD4, CD8alpha, NKG2D, NKG2ACE and other markers and were then sorted on a BD Influx. This clone was recorded a few times. Its specific antigen is unknown. This receptor is murine, so its gene names and germline sequences reflect the mouse genome. The read halts 4 residues ahead of the CDR3 end, with the missing end drawn from the germline J gene. On the study overall, not on this receptor specifically: Shared TCR sequences between patients were less evident than in mice, which may be partly attributable to HLA diversity in the patient population. Compared with normal scalp, lesional scalp, particularly in alopecia totalis/universalis, had higher clonality and more expanded CD8+ clones, which suggests antigenic drive. Resident alphabeta T cells in normal human skin are also sequenced, complicating scalp TCR repertoire analysis, unlike mouse skin dominated by gammadelta T cells.

The method was the immunoSEQ multiplex PCR assay. For TCR sequencing, RNA was extracted from every sample and reverse transcribed into cDNA to serve as template. SuperScript III was used for first-strand cDNA synthesis, primed with a 2:1 mix of oligo-dT and random hexamers. A synthetic immune receptor repertoire was used to gauge amplification bias, and whatever bias remained was removed computationally. Libraries were sequenced on Illumina HiSeq using 60 bp reads that covered the CDR3 and were read from J toward V. On the study's bioinformatics: Raw reads were preprocessed to remove errors, and CDR3 was defined by IMGT conventions from the conserved cysteine to phenylalanine. Clonality was computed as 1 minus the Shannon entropy, with the entropy normalized by log2 of the number of productive unique TCRs. CD4 or CD8 identity of scalp clones was inferred by cross-referencing scalp TCRbeta sequences with sorted blood CD4 and CD8 repertoires. Here the immuneACCESS table is served through TCRdb, limited to in-frame sequences with V and J called. Missing clones are a known gap in these copies; in checked studies unresolved V genes cover under half, and the rest lacks a known reason. The V and J calls and clone size were taken over from that table, and D and trimming were inferred from the DNA. The sample records approximately 300,000 clones, none occurring a single time. More than 0.95% of the sample comes from the top ten.

The germline V gene provides CDR1 NNHDY and CDR2 SYVADS. The CDR3 contains 16 residues, cysteine and phenylalanine counted. Shown are 36 bases from within the CDR3, in frame from base 1. Ends trimmed: V by 4 bases, J by 6 bases; bases unmatched to a gene: 6. This chain is built from TRBV13-3 and TRBJ2-1, and 14 junction bases match TRBD2. The sequence was collected from a C3H/HeJ mouse with alopecia areata. The haplotype of this strain at the MHC is H2-k. The sample comprised CD4+ T cells sorted from a lymph node. The sequenced CDR3 bases are TGTGCCAGCAGTTCGGGACTGGGGGGGCAAGGTGCT. It translates to CASSSGLGGQGA. The full-length CDR3 reads as CASSSGLGGQGAEQFF.